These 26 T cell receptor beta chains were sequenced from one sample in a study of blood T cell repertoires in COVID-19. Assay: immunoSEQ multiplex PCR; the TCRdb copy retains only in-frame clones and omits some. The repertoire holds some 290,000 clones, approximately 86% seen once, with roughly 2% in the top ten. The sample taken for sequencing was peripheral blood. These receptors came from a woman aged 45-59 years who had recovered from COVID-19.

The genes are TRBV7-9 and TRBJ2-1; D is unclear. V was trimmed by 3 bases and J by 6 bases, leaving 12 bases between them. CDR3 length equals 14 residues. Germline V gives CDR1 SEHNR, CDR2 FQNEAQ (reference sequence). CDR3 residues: CASSFGGNLNEQFF. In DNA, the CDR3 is TGTGCCAGCAGCTTTGGCGGAAACCTCAATGAGCAGTTCTTC.

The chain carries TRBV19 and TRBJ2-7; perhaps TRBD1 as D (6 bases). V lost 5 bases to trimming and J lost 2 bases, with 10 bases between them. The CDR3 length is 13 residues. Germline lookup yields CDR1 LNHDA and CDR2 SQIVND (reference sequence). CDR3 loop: CASSSGATYEQYF. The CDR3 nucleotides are TGTGCCAGTAGTTCAGGGGCCACCTACGAGCAGTACTTC.

CDR3 sequence reads: CASMGLAREQYF. The CDR3 coding sequence is TGTGCCAGCATGGGGCTAGCGCGCGAGCAGTACTTC. This chain links TRBV27 with TRBJ2-7; D may be TRBD2 (6 bases). This CDR3 contains 12 residues. Germline V lookup: CDR1 MNHEY, CDR2 SMNVEV (reference sequence). V was clipped by 7 bases and J by 6 bases, with 13 bases between them.

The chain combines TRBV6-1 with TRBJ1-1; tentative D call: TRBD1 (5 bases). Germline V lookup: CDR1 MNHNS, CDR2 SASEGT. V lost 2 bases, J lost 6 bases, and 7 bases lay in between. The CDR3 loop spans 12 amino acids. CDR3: CASSERGAEAFF. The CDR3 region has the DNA TGTGCCAGCAGTGAAAGGGGCGCTGAAGCTTTCTTT.

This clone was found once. This CDR3 reads CASITGLYGYTF. The CDR3 bases are TGTGCCAGCATTACAGGGCTCTATGGCTACACCTTC. V gene TRBV6-5 combines with J gene TRBJ1-2; a possible D gene is TRBD1 (6 bases). V shed 7 bases and J shed 4 bases, with 10 bases lying between them. This CDR3 has 12 amino acids. Germline V gene data show CDR1 as MNHEY and CDR2 as SVGAGI.

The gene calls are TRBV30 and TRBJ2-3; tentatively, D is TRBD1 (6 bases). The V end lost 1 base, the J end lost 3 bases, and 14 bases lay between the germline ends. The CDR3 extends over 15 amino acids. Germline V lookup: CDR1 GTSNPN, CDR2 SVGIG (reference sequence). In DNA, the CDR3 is TGTGCCTGGAGTGCGGACAGCCTCGGTACAGATACGCAGTATTTT. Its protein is CAWSADSLGTDTQYF.

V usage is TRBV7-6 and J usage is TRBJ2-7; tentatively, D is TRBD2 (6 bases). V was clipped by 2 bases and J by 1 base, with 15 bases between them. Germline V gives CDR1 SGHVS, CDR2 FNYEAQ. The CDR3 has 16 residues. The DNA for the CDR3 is TGTGCCAGCAGCTTATCTAACAGCGGGCGATCCTACGAGCAGTACTTC. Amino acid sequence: CASSLSNSGRSYEQYF.

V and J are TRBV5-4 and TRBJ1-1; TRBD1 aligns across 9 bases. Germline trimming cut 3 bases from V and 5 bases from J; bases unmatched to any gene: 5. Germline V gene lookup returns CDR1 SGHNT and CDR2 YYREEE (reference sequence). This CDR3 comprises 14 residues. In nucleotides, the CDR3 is TGTGCCAGCAGCTCGGTGACAGGGGGAACTGAAGCTTTCTTT. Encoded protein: CASSSVTGGTEAFF.

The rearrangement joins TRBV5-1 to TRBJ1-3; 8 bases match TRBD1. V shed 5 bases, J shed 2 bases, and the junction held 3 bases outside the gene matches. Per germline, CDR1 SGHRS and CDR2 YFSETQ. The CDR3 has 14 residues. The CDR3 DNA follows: TGCGCCAGCAGAAAGACAGGGGCTGGAAACACCATATATTTT. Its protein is CASRKTGAGNTIYF.

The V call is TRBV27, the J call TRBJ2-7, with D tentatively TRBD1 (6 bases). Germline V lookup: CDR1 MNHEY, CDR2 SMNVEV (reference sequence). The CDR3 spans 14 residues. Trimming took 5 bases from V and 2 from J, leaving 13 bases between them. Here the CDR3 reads CASSDRDKAYEQYF. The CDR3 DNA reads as TGTGCCAGCAGTGACCGGGACAAAGCCTACGAGCAGTACTTC.

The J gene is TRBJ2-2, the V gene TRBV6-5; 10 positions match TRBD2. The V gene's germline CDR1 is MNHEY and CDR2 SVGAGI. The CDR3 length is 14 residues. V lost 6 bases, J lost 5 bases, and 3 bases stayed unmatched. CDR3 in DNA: TGTGCCAGCAGACAAGCGGGAGGGACCGGGGAGCTGTTTTTT. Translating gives CASRQAGGTGELFF.

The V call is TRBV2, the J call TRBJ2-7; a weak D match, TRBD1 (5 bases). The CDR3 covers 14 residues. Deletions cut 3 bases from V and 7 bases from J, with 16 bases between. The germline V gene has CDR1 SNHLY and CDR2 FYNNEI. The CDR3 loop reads CASSEAGPYVEQYF. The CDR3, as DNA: TGTGCCAGCAGTGAGGCAGGGCCCTACGTAGAGCAGTACTTC.

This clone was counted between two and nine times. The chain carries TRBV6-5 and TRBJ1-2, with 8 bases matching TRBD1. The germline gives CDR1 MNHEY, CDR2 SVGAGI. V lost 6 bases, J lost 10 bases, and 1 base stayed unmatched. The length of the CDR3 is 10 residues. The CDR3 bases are TGTGCCAGCAGGACAGGGGTCTACACCTTC. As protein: CASRTGVYTF.

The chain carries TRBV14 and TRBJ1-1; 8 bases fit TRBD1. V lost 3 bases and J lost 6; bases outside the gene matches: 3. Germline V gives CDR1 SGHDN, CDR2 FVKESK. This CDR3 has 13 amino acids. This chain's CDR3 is CASSHDRGSEAFF. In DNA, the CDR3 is TGTGCCAGCAGCCACGACAGGGGCTCTGAAGCTTTCTTT.

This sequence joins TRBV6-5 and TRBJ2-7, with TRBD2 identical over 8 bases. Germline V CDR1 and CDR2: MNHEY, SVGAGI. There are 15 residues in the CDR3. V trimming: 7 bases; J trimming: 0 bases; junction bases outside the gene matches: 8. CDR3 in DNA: TGTGCCAGCACCCCGGGGGGGTCCAGCTCCTACGAGCAGTACTTC. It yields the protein CASTPGGSSSYEQYF.

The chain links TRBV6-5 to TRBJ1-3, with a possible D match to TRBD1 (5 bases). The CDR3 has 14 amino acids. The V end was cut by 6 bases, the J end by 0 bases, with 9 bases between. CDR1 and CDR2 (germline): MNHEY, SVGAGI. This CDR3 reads CASRNTGSGNTIYF. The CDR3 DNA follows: TGTGCCAGCAGGAACACAGGCTCTGGAAACACCATATATTTT.

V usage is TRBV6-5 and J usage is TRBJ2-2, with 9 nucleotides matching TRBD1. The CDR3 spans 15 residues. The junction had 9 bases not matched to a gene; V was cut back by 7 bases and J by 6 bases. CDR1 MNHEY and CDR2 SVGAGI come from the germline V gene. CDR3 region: CASNNRGRGAGELFF. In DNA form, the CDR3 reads TGTGCCAGCAATAACAGGGGGCGCGGGGCCGGGGAGCTGTTTTTT.

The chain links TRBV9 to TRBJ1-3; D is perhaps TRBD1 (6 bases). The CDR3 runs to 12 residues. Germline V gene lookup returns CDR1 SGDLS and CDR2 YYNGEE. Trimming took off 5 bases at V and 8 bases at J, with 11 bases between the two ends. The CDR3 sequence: CASRDNRDTIYF. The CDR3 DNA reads TGTGCCAGCAGGGATAACAGGGACACCATATATTTT.

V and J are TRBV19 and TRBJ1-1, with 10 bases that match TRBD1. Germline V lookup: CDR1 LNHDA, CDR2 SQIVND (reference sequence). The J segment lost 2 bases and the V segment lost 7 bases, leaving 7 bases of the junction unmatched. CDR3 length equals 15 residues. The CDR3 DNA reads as TGTGCCAGTATCAGGGACAGGGGCCTTAACACTGAAGCTTTCTTT. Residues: CASIRDRGLNTEAFF.

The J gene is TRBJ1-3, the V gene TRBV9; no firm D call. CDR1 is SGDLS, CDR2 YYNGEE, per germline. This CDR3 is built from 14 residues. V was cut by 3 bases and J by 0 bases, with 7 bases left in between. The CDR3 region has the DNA TGTGCCAGCAGCGGACAAAGCTCTGGAAACACCATATATTTT. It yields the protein CASSGQSSGNTIYF.

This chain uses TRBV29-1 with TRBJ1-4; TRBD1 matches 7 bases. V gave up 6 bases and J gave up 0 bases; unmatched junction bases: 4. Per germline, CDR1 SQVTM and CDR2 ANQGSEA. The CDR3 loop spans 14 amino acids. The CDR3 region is CSVLDRATNEKLFF. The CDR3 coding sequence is TGCAGCGTACTCGACAGGGCAACTAATGAAAAACTGTTTTTT.

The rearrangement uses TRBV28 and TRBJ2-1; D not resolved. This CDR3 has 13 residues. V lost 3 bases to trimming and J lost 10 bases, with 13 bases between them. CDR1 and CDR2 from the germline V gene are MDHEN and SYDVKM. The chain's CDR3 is CASSFIVGSEQFF. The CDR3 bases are TGTGCCAGCAGTTTTATAGTCGGTAGCGAGCAGTTCTTC. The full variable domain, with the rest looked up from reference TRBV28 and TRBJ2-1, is DVKVTQSSRYLVKRTGEKVFLECVQDMDHENMFWYRQDPGLGLRLIYFSYDVKMKEKGDIPEGYSVSREKKERFSLILESASTNQTSMYLCASSFIVGSEQFFGPGTRLTVL.

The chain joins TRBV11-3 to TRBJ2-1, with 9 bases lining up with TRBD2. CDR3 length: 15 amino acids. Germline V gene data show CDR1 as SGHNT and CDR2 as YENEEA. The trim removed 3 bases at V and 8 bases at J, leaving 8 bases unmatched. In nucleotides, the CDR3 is TGTGCCAGCAGCTTGAGGCGGGGGGGCCGCGATGAGCAGTTCTTC. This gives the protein CASSLRRGGRDEQFF.

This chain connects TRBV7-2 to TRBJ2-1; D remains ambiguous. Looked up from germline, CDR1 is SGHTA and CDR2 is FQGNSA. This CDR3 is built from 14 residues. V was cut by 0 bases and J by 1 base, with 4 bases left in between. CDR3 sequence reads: CASSLALSYNEQFF. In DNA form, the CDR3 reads TGTGCCAGCAGCTTAGCCCTATCCTACAATGAGCAGTTCTTC.

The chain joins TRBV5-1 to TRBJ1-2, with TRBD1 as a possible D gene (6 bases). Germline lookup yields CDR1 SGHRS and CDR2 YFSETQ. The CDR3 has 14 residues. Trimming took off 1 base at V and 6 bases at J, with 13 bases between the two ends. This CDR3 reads CASSLSSGDHGYTF. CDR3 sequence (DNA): TGCGCCAGCAGCTTGAGTTCAGGGGACCATGGCTACACCTTC.

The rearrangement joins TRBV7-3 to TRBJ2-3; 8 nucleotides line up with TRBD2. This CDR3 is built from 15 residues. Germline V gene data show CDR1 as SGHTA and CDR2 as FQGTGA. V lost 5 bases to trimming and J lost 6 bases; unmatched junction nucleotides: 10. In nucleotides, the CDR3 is TGTGCCAGCAGCCCCCGGGGGGGCGCGTACGATACGCAGTATTTT. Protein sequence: CASSPRGGAYDTQYF.